The 17 T cell receptor beta chains below were found in one sample sequenced in a study of immune evolution from preneoplasia to lung adenocarcinoma. This table comes from immunoSEQ multiplex PCR, and its TCRdb copy is limited to in-frame clones, with some not included. The sample has 35,000 to 40,000 clones, 65% to 75% seen once; the top ten hold approximately 6.5%. The specimen was FFPE invasive lung adenocarcinoma tissue. The receptors derive from a person between 55 and 69 years old with lung adenocarcinoma.

The chain has TRBV5-8 and TRBJ1-5, with D uncertain. Germline-derived CDR1 and CDR2 are SGHTS and YDEGEE. Trimming removed 3 bases at V and 7 bases at J, with 17 bases between. This CDR3 is built from 15 residues. The CDR3 region has the DNA TGTGCCAGCAGCTACACCGAGAGGCGTGGACAGCCCCAGCATTTT. This translates into CASSYTERRGQPQHF.

This clone has a handful of counts. V and J are TRBV28 and TRBJ1-1, with D uncertain. This CDR3 comprises 11 residues. CDR1 is MDHEN and CDR2 is SYDVKM in the germline V gene. Trimming took 6 bases from V and 10 from J, leaving 12 bases between them. CDR3 residues: CASSTPVRAFF. The DNA for the CDR3 is TGTGCCAGCAGCACCCCGGTTCGAGCTTTCTTT.

The CDR3 spells CASSLEGHGGAFF. For the CDR3, the DNA is TGTGCCAGCAGCTTGGAGGGCCATGGAGGGGCTTTCTTT. The gene calls are TRBV7-2 and TRBJ1-1; D unclear. In germline, CDR1 is SGHTA, CDR2 FQGNSA. CDR3 length: 13 amino acids. With 3 bases removed from V and 11 bases from J, the gap between germline ends came to 16 bases.

The sample holds one count of this clone. This rearrangement joins TRBV28 to TRBJ2-1; TRBD2 aligns across 7 bases. Looked up from germline, CDR1 is MDHEN and CDR2 is SYDVKM. The CDR3 runs to 16 residues. The junction had 8 bases not matched to a gene; V was cut back by 1 base and J by 5 bases. CDR3 nucleotides: TGTGCCAGCAGTTTATCGGGAGGACGTCAGAACAATGAGCAGTTCTTC. Protein sequence: CASSLSGGRQNNEQFF. The whole variable domain, remainder taken from reference TRBV28 and TRBJ2-1, is DVKVTQSSRYLVKRTGEKVFLECVQDMDHENMFWYRQDPGLGLRLIYFSYDVKMKEKGDIPEGYSVSREKKERFSLILESASTNQTSMYLCASSLSGGRQNNEQFFGPGTRLTVL.

This chain connects TRBV7-9 to TRBJ1-2; D not resolved. Germline values: CDR1 SEHNR, CDR2 FQNEAQ (reference sequence). This CDR3 is 13 amino acids long. V was trimmed by 3 bases and J by 8 bases, leaving 13 bases between them. CDR3 in amino acids: CASSFEGYGGYTF. The DNA of the CDR3 is TGTGCCAGCAGCTTTGAGGGCTACGGGGGCTACACCTTC.

The rearrangement links TRBV6-5 to TRBJ2-7, with D possibly matching TRBD1 (6 bases). The germline V gene encodes CDR1 MNHEY and CDR2 SVGAGI. The CDR3 has 14 residues. Trimming cost V 2 bases and J 6 bases, with 14 bases left between them. The CDR3 DNA reads as TGTGCCAGCAGTTACGGACGGACAGCTGGCGAGCAGTACTTC. Protein: CASSYGRTAGEQYF.

This clone has only a few counts. The chain is built from TRBV14 and TRBJ2-1; 9 bases are a match to TRBD2. The CDR3 totals 14 residues. CDR1 and CDR2 (germline): SGHDN, FVKESK. V was pared by 5 bases and J by 10 bases, with 9 bases of the junction left unmatched. CDR3 protein: CASSFSGSTREQFF. CDR3 sequence (DNA): TGTGCCAGCAGCTTTAGCGGGAGTACAAGGGAGCAGTTCTTC. The entire variable domain, with the rest obtained from reference TRBV14 and TRBJ2-1, is as follows: EAGVTQFPSHSVIEKGQTVTLRCDPISGHDNLYWYRRVMGKEIKFLLHFVKESKQDESGMPNNRFLAERTGGTYSTLKVQPAELEDSGVYFCASSFSGSTREQFFGPGTRLTVL.

By frequency in the sample, this clone is medium-sized. The rearrangement joins TRBV5-5 to TRBJ1-1; weak D call: TRBD1 (5 bases). Trimming took off 6 bases at V and 1 base at J, with 10 bases between the two ends. The CDR3 has 13 residues. The germline gives CDR1 SGHKS, CDR2 YYEKEE (reference sequence). Written as DNA, the CDR3 is TGTGCCAGCACTTTCAGGGAGAACACTGAAGCTTTCTTT. This translates into CASTFRENTEAFF.

The genes are TRBV18 and TRBJ1-3; D possibly corresponds to TRBD1 (6 bases). CDR1 KGHSH and CDR2 LQKENI come from the germline V gene. With 3 bases removed from V and 4 bases from J, the gap between germline ends came to 13 bases. This CDR3 comprises 15 residues. In DNA, the CDR3 is TGTGCCAGCTCACCCCCAGGGGCATCCGGAAACACCATATATTTT. It translates to CASSPPGASGNTIYF.

This chain connects TRBV15 to TRBJ1-2, with a tentative D call TRBD1 (6 bases). The CDR3 runs to 12 residues. Germline V gene data show CDR1 as LNHNV and CDR2 as YYDKDF (reference sequence). V lost 1 base to trimming and J lost 14 bases, with 14 bases between them. The CDR3 sequence: CATSRAQGSLTF. The CDR3 DNA sequence: TGTGCCACCAGCAGAGCACAGGGATCCTTGACCTTC.

The rearrangement links TRBV15 to TRBJ2-7; D might be TRBD2 (6 bases). This CDR3 region has 18 residues. CDR1 and CDR2 (germline): LNHNV, YYDKDF (reference sequence). Trimming stripped 1 base from V and 3 bases from J, with 22 bases between. The CDR3 protein is CATSRGYYGGSPGYEQYF. The CDR3 region has the DNA TGTGCCACCAGCAGAGGGTATTATGGGGGGTCTCCTGGCTACGAGCAGTACTTC.

A few counts support this clone. The chain links TRBV30 to TRBJ2-1; possible D gene TRBD2, 6 bases. The germline gives CDR1 GTSNPN, CDR2 SVGIG (reference sequence). The CDR3 extends over 13 amino acids. V was pared by 5 bases and J by 6 bases, with 14 bases between. The CDR3 DNA follows: TGTGCCTGGGGTCTCGGGACTCGCAATGAGCAGTTCTTC. Translated: CAWGLGTRNEQFF.

The chain couples TRBV11-2 to TRBJ2-7, with 7 bases lining up with TRBD1. V lost 8 bases to trimming and J lost 6 bases; unmatched junction nucleotides: 4. The length of the CDR3 is 11 residues. Germline V CDR1 and CDR2: SGHAT, FQNNGV. CDR3 in DNA: TGTGCCAGCCTACAGGGGCCCGAGCAGTACTTC. This translates into CASLQGPEQYF.

The chain links TRBV28 to TRBJ1-1; D is uncertain. Germline loops: CDR1 MDHEN, CDR2 SYDVKM. This CDR3 contains 12 residues. Between the trimmed V and J ends, which lost 6 bases and 3 bases, there was a span of 8 bases. The CDR3 bases are TGTGCCAGCAGAACAGTAGACACTGAAGCTTTCTTT. It yields the protein CASRTVDTEAFF.

This chain uses TRBV2 with TRBJ1-1, with 7 nucleotides matching TRBD1. Losses at the gene ends were 7 bases for V and 5 bases for J; bases not matched to a gene: 4. The CDR3 consists of 12 residues. Germline assignment: CDR1 SNHLY and CDR2 FYNNEI. The DNA of the CDR3 is TGTGCCAGCACGGTGACAGGGACTGAAGCTTTCTTT. It is translated as CASTVTGTEAFF.

The J gene is TRBJ1-1, the V gene TRBV5-6; D unclear. The CDR3 is made up of 14 amino acids. Germline V gene data show CDR1 as SGHDT and CDR2 as YYEEEE. Trimming stripped 0 bases from V and 2 bases from J, with 8 bases between. CDR3 in DNA: TGTGCCAGCAGCTTGGTTGGGCTAAACACTGAAGCTTTCTTT. This translates into CASSLVGLNTEAFF. Using reference TRBV5-6 and TRBJ1-1 for the parts outside the CDR3, the full variable domain is DAGVTQSPTHLIKTRGQQVTLRCSPKSGHDTVSWYQQALGQGPQFIFQYYEEEERQRGNFPDRFSGHQFPNYSSELNVNALLLGDSALYLCASSLVGLNTEAFFGQGTRLTVV.

This clone has more than one count but fewer than ten. The chain combines TRBV28 with TRBJ2-1; D call uncertain. Germline CDR1 is MDHEN and CDR2 is SYDVKM. Trimming left V 6 bases short and J 14 bases short, with 14 bases between. The CDR3 covers 11 residues. The CDR3 is CASRGPSREFF. The DNA for the CDR3 is TGTGCCAGCAGAGGGCCCTCACGGGAGTTCTTC.